This T cell receptor (beta chain) was found in a study of cytomegalovirus exposure and HLA in healthy donors. Study-level information: Researchers previously reported finding roughly 120 million unique TCR beta sequences from about 170 million T cells. Findings and caveats of the study: Analysis performed later showed TCR beta chains linked to HLA being more clonally expanded than equally common others.

Per the germline V gene, CDR1 is LNHNV and CDR2 is YYDKDF (reference sequence). The CDR3 consists of 14 residues. V shed 2 bases, J shed 7 bases, and the junction held 5 bases outside the gene matches. Concerning this clone itself: Its specificity is not known. Other DNA sequences in the same sample also yield this CDR3.

PCR used 60 Vbeta primers and 13 Jbeta primers. Assay used: immunoSEQ multiplex PCR; TCRdb lists only in-frame clones, some missing. The sample has roughly 100,000 clones, almost 80% seen once. This rearrangement joins TRBV15 to TRBJ1-1; 9 nucleotides match TRBD1. Sequences were obtained from PBMCs. The receptor was isolated from a man between 60 and 75 years old in good health and CMV-seropositive. The CDR3 is CATSRRDRVYEAFF. The CDR3 nucleotides read TGTGCCACCAGCAGACGGGACAGGGTATATGAAGCTTTCTTT.